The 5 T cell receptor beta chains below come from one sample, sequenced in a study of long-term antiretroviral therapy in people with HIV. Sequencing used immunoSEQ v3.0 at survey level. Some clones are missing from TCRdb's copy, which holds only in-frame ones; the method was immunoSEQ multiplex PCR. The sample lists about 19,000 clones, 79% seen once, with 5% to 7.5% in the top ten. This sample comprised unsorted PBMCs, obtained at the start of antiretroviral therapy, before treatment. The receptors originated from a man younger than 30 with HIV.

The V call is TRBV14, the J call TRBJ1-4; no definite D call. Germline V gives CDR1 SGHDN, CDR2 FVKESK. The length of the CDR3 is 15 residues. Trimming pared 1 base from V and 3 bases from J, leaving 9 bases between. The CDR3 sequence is CASSQAGASNEKLFF. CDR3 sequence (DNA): TGTGCCAGCAGCCAAGCAGGCGCTTCTAATGAAAAACTGTTTTTT.

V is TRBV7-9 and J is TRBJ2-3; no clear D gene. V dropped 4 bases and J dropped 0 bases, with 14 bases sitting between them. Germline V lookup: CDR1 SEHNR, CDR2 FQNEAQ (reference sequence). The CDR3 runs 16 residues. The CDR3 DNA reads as TGTGCCAGCAGCTCAACTGACTTGTATAGCACAGATACGCAGTATTTT. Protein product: CASSSTDLYSTDTQYF.

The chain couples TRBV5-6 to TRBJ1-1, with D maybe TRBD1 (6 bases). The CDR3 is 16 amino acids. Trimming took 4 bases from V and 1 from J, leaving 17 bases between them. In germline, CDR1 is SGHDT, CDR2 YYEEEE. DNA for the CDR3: TGTGCCAGCAGCCCCGGGGGGGGGCTTCGGAACACTGAAGCTTTCTTT. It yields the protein CASSPGGGLRNTEAFF.

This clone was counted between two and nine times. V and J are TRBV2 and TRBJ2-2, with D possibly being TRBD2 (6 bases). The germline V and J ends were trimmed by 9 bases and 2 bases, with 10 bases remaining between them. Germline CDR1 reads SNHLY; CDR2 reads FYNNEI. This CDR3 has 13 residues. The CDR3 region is CASGTSNTGELFF. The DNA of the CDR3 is TGTGCCAGTGGGACTTCTAACACCGGGGAGCTGTTTTTT. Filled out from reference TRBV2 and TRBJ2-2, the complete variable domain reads EPEVTQTPSHQVTQMGQEVILRCVPISNHLYFYWYRQILGQKVEFLVSFYNNEISEKSEIFDDQFSVERPDGSNFTLKIRSTKLEDSAMYFCASGTSNTGELFFGEGSRLTVL.

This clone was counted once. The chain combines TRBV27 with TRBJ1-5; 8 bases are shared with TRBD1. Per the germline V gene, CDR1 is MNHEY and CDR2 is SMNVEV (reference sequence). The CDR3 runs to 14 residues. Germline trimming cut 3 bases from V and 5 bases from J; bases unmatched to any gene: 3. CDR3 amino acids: CASSFSGGHQPQHF. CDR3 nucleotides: TGTGCCAGCAGTTTCTCAGGGGGCCATCAGCCCCAGCATTTT.